This entry features one TCR beta chain sequence. TCRdb keeps only in-frame clones here, not all; method: immunoSEQ multiplex PCR. The sample consists of about 33,000 clones, about 87% of them appearing once. The data were obtained in a study of PD-L1 blockade in urothelial cancer. About the research overall: Male sex and bladder-origin urothelial cancer were recorded for about 90% of the 29 patients.

Described time point: pretreatment peripheral blood. Germline V gene lookup returns CDR1 SGHTA and CDR2 FQGNSA. The V and J ends lost 8 bases and 6 bases respectively, with 15 bases between them. This CDR3 is 13 amino acids long. Sequences were derived from PBMCs, sampled around atezolizumab (anti-PD-L1) treatment. The chain couples TRBV7-2 to TRBJ2-3, with D possibly matching TRBD1 (5 bases). The origin of this receptor is a man aged 55 to 69 with urothelial cancer. CDR3 sequence (DNA): TGTGCCAGCGGACAAACCCTCGGGGATACGCAGTATTTT. Protein: CASGQTLGDTQYF.